This T cell receptor (beta chain) appears in the sequencing data of a study of shared clonotypes between healthy human individuals. The germline V gene has CDR1 MNHEY and CDR2 SMNVEV (reference sequence). CDR3 length: 14 residues. V was pared by 3 bases and J by 0 bases, with 9 bases between. Regarding this clone: The same CDR3 can be traced to other DNA sequences in this sample.

The naive CD8 population came from CD45RO-negative cells selected for CCR7, without terminally differentiated effector memory CD45RA+ cells. Clones were read by immunoSEQ multiplex PCR, and TCRdb kept only the in-frame ones, dropping some. The repertoire holds roughly 570,000 clones, with 95% to 98% as singletons. Sequencing input: naive CD8+ T cells sorted from blood. The V and J genes are TRBV27 and TRBJ2-7; no reliable D call. This receptor was taken from a man aged 30 to 39 in good health. This CDR3 reads CASSFGRSSYEQYF. In DNA, the CDR3 is TGTGCCAGCAGTTTCGGTAGGAGCTCCTACGAGCAGTACTTC.